One and the same sample provided the 23 T cell receptor beta chains below, sequenced in a study of cytomegalovirus exposure and HLA in healthy donors. The PCR used 60 Vbeta and 13 Jbeta primers. Assay: immunoSEQ multiplex PCR; the TCRdb copy retains only in-frame clones and omits some. The table has some 110,000 clones, roughly 71% seen once; the top ten hold over 3.5%. The sample was PBMCs. Receptors were obtained from a woman in her forties or fifties in good health and CMV-seropositive.

This clone was seen a few times. The chain recombines TRBV2 with TRBJ1-1; D is unresolved. Germline V CDR1 and CDR2: SNHLY, FYNNEI. Trimming left V 4 bases short and J 0 bases short, with 3 bases between. CDR3 length: 12 amino acids. The chain's CDR3 is CASSVLNTEAFF. CDR3 coding DNA: TGTGCCAGCAGTGTCTTGAACACTGAAGCTTTCTTT.

The chain employs TRBV9 and TRBJ2-3, with TRBD2 matching over 9 bases. Trimming cost V 4 bases and J 5 bases; bases outside gene matches: 8. The CDR3 totals 15 residues. Per germline, CDR1 SGDLS and CDR2 YYNGEE. CDR3 bases: TGTGCCAGCAGCAGGCGGGGGGGCTGGGGAGATACGCAGTATTTT. Protein: CASSRRGGWGDTQYF.

J is TRBJ2-5 and V is TRBV11-2; weak D call: TRBD2 (5 bases). The CDR3 loop spans 14 amino acids. V shed 3 bases and J shed 2 bases, with 10 bases lying between them. Germline-derived CDR1 and CDR2 are SGHAT and FQNNGV. The CDR3 spells CASSLRPGQETQYF. The CDR3 nucleotides read TGTGCCAGCAGCTTGAGACCGGGGCAAGAGACCCAGTACTTC.

The chain is built from TRBV6-6 and TRBJ2-2; the match to TRBD1 covers 10 bases. V was pared by 6 bases and J by 7 bases, with 8 bases of the junction left unmatched. CDR3 length: 15 amino acids. Germline V gene data show CDR1 as MNHNY and CDR2 as SVGAGI (reference sequence). The CDR3, as DNA: TGTGCCAGCAGCCGGGACAGGGGCTTTGGCGGGGAGCTGTTTTTT. Protein sequence: CASSRDRGFGGELFF.

This chain joins TRBV10-3 and TRBJ2-5; 10 positions match TRBD1. The length of the CDR3 is 13 residues. CDR1 ENHRY and CDR2 SYGVKD come from the germline V gene. Trimming took 6 bases from V and 3 from J; bases not matched to a gene: 1. The CDR3, as DNA: TGTGCCATCAGGACAGGGGGCGAAGAGACCCAGTACTTC. Translating gives CAIRTGGEETQYF.

V is TRBV5-5 and J is TRBJ1-4; the match to TRBD1 covers 11 bases. Per the germline V gene, CDR1 is SGHKS and CDR2 is YYEKEE (reference sequence). With V trimmed by 5 bases and J by 8 bases, 5 bases remained unmatched. The CDR3 runs 14 residues. The CDR3 spells CASSRDRGREKLFF. As DNA, the CDR3 is TGTGCCAGCAGTCGGGACAGGGGGAGGGAAAAACTGTTTTTT.

V and J are TRBV7-9 and TRBJ1-4, with 7 bases aligning to TRBD1. Germline CDR1 SEHNR, CDR2 FQNEAQ (reference sequence). This CDR3 contains 12 residues. CDR3 DNA: TGTTCCACCTACAGACAGGGTGAAAAACTGTTTTTT. This gives the protein CSTYRQGEKLFF.

The chain couples TRBV4-2 to TRBJ2-7; possible D gene TRBD2, 6 bases. CDR3 length equals 17 residues. In germline, CDR1 is LGHNA, CDR2 YNFKEQ. V lost 4 bases and J lost 0, with 19 bases in between. In DNA form, the CDR3 reads TGTGCCAGCAGCCCGTTAACGGGCGGGGAGAGCTCCTACGAGCAGTACTTC. It encodes CASSPLTGGESSYEQYF.

This chain uses TRBV6-6 with TRBJ2-3; TRBD1 agrees at 8 bases. Trimming at V came to 4 bases and at J to 1 base, leaving 4 bases not matched to a gene. Germline CDR1 is MNHNY and CDR2 is SVGAGI (reference sequence). This CDR3 is built from 15 residues. The CDR3 bases are TGTGCCAGCAGTTTCCAGGGGGCTCGCACAGATACGCAGTATTTT. Translated, it gives CASSFQGARTDTQYF.

This clone was counted only a few times. The CDR3 reads CASSATTSSNTGELFF. The CDR3 nucleotides read TGTGCCAGCAGCGCAACCACTAGCTCGAACACCGGGGAGCTGTTTTTT. This chain uses TRBV9 with TRBJ2-2; the D gene is possibly TRBD2 (6 bases). This CDR3 is built from 16 residues. V shed 3 bases and J shed 0 bases, with 12 bases lying between them. The germline CDR1 and CDR2 sequences are SGDLS and YYNGEE.

V and J are TRBV2 and TRBJ2-1, with D maybe TRBD2 (7 bases). CDR1 and CDR2 from the germline V gene are SNHLY and FYNNEI. This CDR3 is 12 amino acids long. The ends were cut back, 6 bases at V and 10 bases at J, with 13 bases in the middle. The CDR3 nucleotides are TGTGCCAGCAGGAGGGGGGGCATGGAGCAGTTCTTC. It yields the protein CASRRGGMEQFF.

V usage is TRBV28 and J usage is TRBJ2-7; possibly TRBD1 for D (6 bases). Germline values: CDR1 MDHEN, CDR2 SYDVKM. V was pared by 5 bases and J by 3 bases, with 17 bases between. This CDR3 is built from 15 residues. The CDR3 loop reads CASSPPYDRYYEQYF. DNA of the CDR3: TGTGCCAGCAGTCCCCCCTACGACAGGTACTACGAGCAGTACTTC.

This chain uses TRBV28 with TRBJ1-2; D gene uncertain. Germline lookup yields CDR1 MDHEN and CDR2 SYDVKM. Deletions cut 5 bases from V and 9 bases from J, with 16 bases between. The CDR3 loop spans 13 amino acids. The CDR3 DNA sequence: TGTGCCAGCAGTCTAACCGCGCCCCGAAGCTACACCTTC. It encodes CASSLTAPRSYTF.

The chain has TRBV14 and TRBJ2-7; 8 nucleotides align to TRBD1. The length of the CDR3 is 16 residues. V dropped 2 bases and J dropped 5; count of bases not matched to a gene: 11. Germline CDR1 is SGHDN and CDR2 is FVKESK. The DNA for the CDR3 is TGTGCCAGCAGCCAAAAGGGTGTGCAGGGGGCTCACGAGCAGTACTTC. Translation: CASSQKGVQGAHEQYF.

The J gene is TRBJ1-5, the V gene TRBV5-6, with a weak D call TRBD1 (6 bases). From germline, CDR1 is SGHDT and CDR2 YYEEEE. V was clipped by 4 bases and J by 0 bases, with 11 bases between them. The CDR3 is 15 amino acids. The CDR3 bases are TGTGCCAGCAGCCGGACAGCAAATAGCAATCAGCCCCAGCATTTT. Amino acid sequence: CASSRTANSNQPQHF. Together with reference TRBV5-6 and TRBJ1-5, the CDR3 gives the full variable domain: DAGVTQSPTHLIKTRGQQVTLRCSPKSGHDTVSWYQQALGQGPQFIFQYYEEEERQRGNFPDRFSGHQFPNYSSELNVNALLLGDSALYLCASSRTANSNQPQHFGDGTRLSIL.

This chain connects TRBV2 to TRBJ2-7, with D tentatively TRBD1 (5 bases). Between the trimmed V and J ends, which lost 6 bases and 1 base, there was a span of 13 bases. The CDR3 length is 14 residues. Per the germline V gene, CDR1 is SNHLY and CDR2 is FYNNEI. CDR3: CASRLQVLSYEQYF. DNA for the CDR3: TGTGCCAGCAGGTTACAGGTTTTATCCTACGAGCAGTACTTC.

V and J are TRBV9 and TRBJ1-2, with no clear D. Looked up from germline, CDR1 is SGDLS and CDR2 is YYNGEE. Trimming pared 7 bases from V and 6 bases from J, leaving 7 bases between. The CDR3 has 10 amino acids. In DNA form, the CDR3 reads TGTGCCAGCGGGAGTAATGGCTACACCTTC. It is translated as CASGSNGYTF. The whole variable domain, remainder taken from reference TRBV9 and TRBJ1-2, is DSGVTQTPKHLITATGQRVTLRCSPRSGDLSVYWYQQSLDQGLQFLIQYYNGEERAKGNILERFSAQQFPDLHSELNLSSLELGDSALYFCASGSNGYTFGSGTRLTVV.

The chain carries TRBV5-1 and TRBJ2-7, with TRBD1 identical over 9 bases. Germline values: CDR1 SGHRS, CDR2 YFSETQ. Germline trimming cut 8 bases from V and 5 bases from J; bases unmatched to any gene: 20. CDR3 size: 17 residues. The CDR3 sequence: CASMWLGPGQGIDEQYF. The CDR3 nucleotides are TGCGCCAGTATGTGGCTGGGGCCGGGACAGGGTATTGACGAGCAGTACTTC.

The V and J genes are TRBV6-6 and TRBJ1-2, with D unclear. The germline CDR1 and CDR2 sequences are MNHNY and SVGAGI (reference sequence). The CDR3 runs 16 residues. The germline V and J ends were trimmed by 0 bases and 7 bases, with 18 bases remaining between them. CDR3 sequence (DNA): TGTGCCAGCAGTTACTCGCGCTTTTGGGCCTCAGCTGGCTACACCTTC. This sequence encodes CASSYSRFWASAGYTF.

The V gene is TRBV9, the J gene TRBJ2-1; D possibly corresponds to TRBD1 (5 bases). Trimming stripped 0 bases from V and 7 bases from J, with 14 bases between. Germline CDR1 SGDLS, CDR2 YYNGEE. The CDR3 length is 15 residues. This chain's CDR3 is CASSVVPQGGNEQFF. As DNA, the CDR3 is TGTGCCAGCAGCGTAGTTCCCCAGGGCGGAAATGAGCAGTTCTTC.

V gene TRBV5-6 combines with J gene TRBJ1-2; 9 bases are shared with TRBD1. Germline CDR1 reads SGHDT; CDR2 reads YYEEEE. V dropped 4 bases and J dropped 2; count of bases not matched to a gene: 9. The CDR3 consists of 16 residues. The CDR3: CASSPRLGQGNYGYTF. DNA for the CDR3: TGTGCCAGCAGCCCACGACTGGGACAGGGAAACTATGGCTACACCTTC.

This rearrangement joins TRBV5-4 to TRBJ2-5; possible D gene TRBD2, 6 bases. The end of the DNA is better explained by TRBJ2-7, so the J call may be wrong. Germline V gene data show CDR1 as SGHNT and CDR2 as YYREEE (reference sequence). The CDR3 runs to 17 residues. The DNA for the CDR3 is TGTGCCAGCAGCTCGGGACTCCTAAGGCTATCGGGCTACGAGCAGTACTTC. The encoded protein is CASSSGLLRLSGYEQYF.

V usage is TRBV6-5 and J usage is TRBJ2-7, with TRBD2 matching over 7 bases. CDR1 and CDR2 from the germline V gene are MNHEY and SVGAGI. The CDR3 contains 11 residues. Trimming took 5 bases from V and 7 from J; bases not matched to a gene: 2. In DNA form, the CDR3 reads TGTGCCAGCAGTAACGGGAGGGAGCAGTACTTC. It codes for CASSNGREQYF.